This T cell receptor (beta chain) emerged from a study of blood T cell repertoires in COVID-19. Study-level background: The United States, Italy and Spain were the sources of the acute and convalescent COVID-19 samples. T cells, B-cell-depleted T cells, or PBMCs provided the cDNA or gDNA that served as material.

V shed 1 base and J shed 7 bases, with 7 bases lying between them. Germline V gene data show CDR1 as SEHNR and CDR2 as FQNEAQ (reference sequence). This CDR3 region has 13 residues. Profiled with immunoSEQ multiplex PCR; TCRdb holds only in-frame clones, not every one. The table records 120,000 to 150,000 clones, about 87% of them present only once. The TCR sequence derives from an elderly man with acute or convalescent COVID-19. Sequencing used peripheral blood. This chain joins TRBV7-9 and TRBJ2-2, with D unclear. Here the CDR3 reads CASSLESHGELFF. The CDR3 DNA follows: TGTGCCAGCAGCTTAGAGAGTCACGGGGAGCTGTTTTTT.